This TCR beta chain was sequenced for a study of blood T cell repertoires in COVID-19. Study-wide context: In each case, the material was cDNA or gDNA derived from T cells, B-cell-depleted T cells, or PBMCs.

Original analysis: Amplification from reference gene primers served as the basis for estimated nucleated cell counts. Repertoires were generated with immunoSEQ multiplex PCR, while TCRdb's copy carries only in-frame clones and drops some. The D gene and trimming were derived from the DNA, and the V and J assignments and clone size from that table. Here the sample spans 200,000 to 250,000 clones, roughly 80% being singletons. The source material was peripheral blood. The sequence was obtained from a woman aged 80 or over with acute or convalescent COVID-19.

This CDR3 reads CASSFAGGQPQHF. The DNA of the CDR3 is TGTGCCAGCAGTTTTGCAGGGGGTCAGCCCCAGCATTTT. The chain uses TRBV5-6 and TRBJ1-5, with 7 bases that match TRBD1. Trimming at V came to 5 bases and at J to 6 bases, leaving 5 bases not matched to a gene. Germline CDR1 reads SGHDT; CDR2 reads YYEEEE. This CDR3 region has 13 residues. The variable domain in full, completed from reference TRBV5-6 and TRBJ1-5, reads DAGVTQSPTHLIKTRGQQVTLRCSPKSGHDTVSWYQQALGQGPQFIFQYYEEEERQRGNFPDRFSGHQFPNYSSELNVNALLLGDSALYLCASSFAGGQPQHFGDGTRLSIL.